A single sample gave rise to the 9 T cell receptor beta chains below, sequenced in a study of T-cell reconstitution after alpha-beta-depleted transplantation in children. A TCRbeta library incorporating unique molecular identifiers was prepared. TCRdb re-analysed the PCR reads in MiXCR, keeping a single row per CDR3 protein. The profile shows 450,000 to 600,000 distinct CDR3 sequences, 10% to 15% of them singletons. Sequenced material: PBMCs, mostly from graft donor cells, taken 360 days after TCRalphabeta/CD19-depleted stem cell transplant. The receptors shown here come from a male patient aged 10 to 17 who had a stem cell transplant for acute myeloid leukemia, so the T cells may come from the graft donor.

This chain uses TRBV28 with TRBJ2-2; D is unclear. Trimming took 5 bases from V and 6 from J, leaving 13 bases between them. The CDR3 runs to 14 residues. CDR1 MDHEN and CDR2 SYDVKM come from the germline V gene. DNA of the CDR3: TGTGCCAGCAGTCCCCCTGTGGAGTCCGGGGAGCTGTTTTTT. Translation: CASSPPVESGELFF.

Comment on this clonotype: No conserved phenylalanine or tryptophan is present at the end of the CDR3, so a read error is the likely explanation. This CDR3 reads CASIRDSVYSNQPQHL. The CDR3 coding sequence is TGTGCCAGCATCCGGGACAGTGTCTATAGCAATCAGCCCCAGCATCTT. The rearrangement uses TRBV28 and TRBJ1-5; 7 bases match TRBD1. CDR1 is MDHEN and CDR2 is SYDVKM in the germline V gene. The trim removed 7 bases at V and 0 bases at J, leaving 9 bases unmatched. This CDR3 is built from 16 residues.

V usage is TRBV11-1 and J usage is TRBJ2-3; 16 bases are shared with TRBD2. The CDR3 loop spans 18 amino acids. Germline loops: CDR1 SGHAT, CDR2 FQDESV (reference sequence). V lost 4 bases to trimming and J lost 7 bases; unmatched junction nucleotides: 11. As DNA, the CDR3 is TGTGCCAGCAGCTATGGGACTAGCGGGAGGGGATGGACGAATACGCAGTATTTT. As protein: CASSYGTSGRGWTNTQYF.

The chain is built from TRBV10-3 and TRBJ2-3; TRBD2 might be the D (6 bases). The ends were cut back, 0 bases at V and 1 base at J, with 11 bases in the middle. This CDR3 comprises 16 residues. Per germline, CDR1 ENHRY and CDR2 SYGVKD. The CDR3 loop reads CAISESEGLRTDTQYF. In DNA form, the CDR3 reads TGTGCCATCAGTGAGTCGGAGGGACTTCGCACAGATACGCAGTATTTT.

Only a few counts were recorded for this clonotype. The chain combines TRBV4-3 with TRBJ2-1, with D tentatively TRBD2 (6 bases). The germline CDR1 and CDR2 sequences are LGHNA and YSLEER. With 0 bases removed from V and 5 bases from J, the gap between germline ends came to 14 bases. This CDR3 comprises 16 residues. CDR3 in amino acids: CASSQDLTLAHNEQFF. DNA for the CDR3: TGCGCCAGCAGCCAAGATTTAACTCTAGCGCACAATGAGCAGTTCTTC.

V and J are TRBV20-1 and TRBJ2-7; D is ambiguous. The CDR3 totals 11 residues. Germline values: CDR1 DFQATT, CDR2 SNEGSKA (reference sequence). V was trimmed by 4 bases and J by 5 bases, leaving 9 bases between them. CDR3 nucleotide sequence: TGCAGTGCTATACGGATCGACGAGCAGTACTTC. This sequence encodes CSAIRIDEQYF.

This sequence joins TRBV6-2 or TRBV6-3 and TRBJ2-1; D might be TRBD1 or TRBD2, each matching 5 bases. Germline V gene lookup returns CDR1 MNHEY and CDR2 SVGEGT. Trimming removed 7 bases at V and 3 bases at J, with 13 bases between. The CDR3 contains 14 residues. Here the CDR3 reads CASTLGTFYNEQFF. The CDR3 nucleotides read TGTGCCAGCACCCTCGGGACCTTCTACAATGAGCAGTTCTTC.

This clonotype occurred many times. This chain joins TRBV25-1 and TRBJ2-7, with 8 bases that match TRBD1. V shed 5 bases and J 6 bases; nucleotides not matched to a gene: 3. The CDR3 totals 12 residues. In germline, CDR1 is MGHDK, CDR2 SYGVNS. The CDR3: CASSYTGGEQYF. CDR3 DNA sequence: TGTGCCAGCAGTTATACAGGGGGCGAGCAGTACTTC.

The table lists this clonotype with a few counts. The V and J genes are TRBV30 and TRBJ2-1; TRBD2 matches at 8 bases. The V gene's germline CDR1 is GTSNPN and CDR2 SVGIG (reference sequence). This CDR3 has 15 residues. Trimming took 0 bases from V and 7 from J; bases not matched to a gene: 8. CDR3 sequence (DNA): TGTGCCTGGAGTGTACCAACGGGAGGGCCGAATGAGCAGTTCTTC. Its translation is CAWSVPTGGPNEQFF.